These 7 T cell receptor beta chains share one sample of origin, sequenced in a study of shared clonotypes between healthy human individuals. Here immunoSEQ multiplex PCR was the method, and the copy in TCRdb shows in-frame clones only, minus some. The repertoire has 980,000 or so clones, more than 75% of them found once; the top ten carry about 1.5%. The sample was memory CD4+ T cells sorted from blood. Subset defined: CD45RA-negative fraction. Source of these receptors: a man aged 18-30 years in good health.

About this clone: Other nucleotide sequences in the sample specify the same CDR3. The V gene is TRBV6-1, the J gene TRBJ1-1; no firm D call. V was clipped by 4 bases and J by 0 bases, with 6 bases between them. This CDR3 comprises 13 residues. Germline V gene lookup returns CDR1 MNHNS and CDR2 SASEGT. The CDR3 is CASSGQMNTEAFF. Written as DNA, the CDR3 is TGTGCCAGCAGTGGTCAAATGAACACTGAAGCTTTCTTT.

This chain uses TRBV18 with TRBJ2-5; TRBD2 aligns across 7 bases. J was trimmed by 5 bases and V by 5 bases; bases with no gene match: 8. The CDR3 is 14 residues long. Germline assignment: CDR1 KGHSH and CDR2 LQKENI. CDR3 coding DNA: TGTGCCAGCTCATCTACGCAGGGAGGGGAGACCCAGTACTTC. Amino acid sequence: CASSSTQGGETQYF.

CDR3 sequence: CAWSRLAGAWNEQFF. The CDR3 coding sequence is TGTGCCTGGAGCCGCCTAGCGGGAGCTTGGAATGAGCAGTTCTTC. V is TRBV30 and J is TRBJ2-1; 10 nucleotides agree with TRBD2. This CDR3 has 15 residues. J lost 7 bases, V lost 3 bases, and 9 bases had no gene match. Looked up from germline, CDR1 is GTSNPN and CDR2 is SVGIG (reference sequence).

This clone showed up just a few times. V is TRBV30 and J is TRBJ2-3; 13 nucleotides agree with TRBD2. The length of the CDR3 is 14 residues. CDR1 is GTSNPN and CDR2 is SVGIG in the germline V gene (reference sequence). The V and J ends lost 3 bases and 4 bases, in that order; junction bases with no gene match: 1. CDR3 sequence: CAWRTSGGSDTQYF. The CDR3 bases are TGTGCCTGGAGGACTAGCGGGGGGTCAGATACGCAGTATTTT.

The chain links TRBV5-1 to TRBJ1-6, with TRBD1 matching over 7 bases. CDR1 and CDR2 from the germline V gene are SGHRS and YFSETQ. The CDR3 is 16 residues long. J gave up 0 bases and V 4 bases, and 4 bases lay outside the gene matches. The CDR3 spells CASSPGQSSYNSPLHF. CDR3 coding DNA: TGCGCCAGCAGCCCGGGACAGAGCTCCTATAATTCACCCCTCCACTTT.

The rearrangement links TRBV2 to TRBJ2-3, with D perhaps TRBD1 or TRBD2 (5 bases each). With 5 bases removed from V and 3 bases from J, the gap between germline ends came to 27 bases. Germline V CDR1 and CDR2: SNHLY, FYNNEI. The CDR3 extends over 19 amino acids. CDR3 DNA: TGTGCCAGCAGTTCCCCCCCCCTCCGGGACCAAAGTTATACAGATACGCAGTATTTT. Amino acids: CASSSPPLRDQSYTDTQYF. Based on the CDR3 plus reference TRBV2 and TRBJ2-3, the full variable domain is EPEVTQTPSHQVTQMGQEVILRCVPISNHLYFYWYRQILGQKVEFLVSFYNNEISEKSEIFDDQFSVERPDGSNFTLKIRSTKLEDSAMYFCASSSPPLRDQSYTDTQYFGPGTRLTVL.

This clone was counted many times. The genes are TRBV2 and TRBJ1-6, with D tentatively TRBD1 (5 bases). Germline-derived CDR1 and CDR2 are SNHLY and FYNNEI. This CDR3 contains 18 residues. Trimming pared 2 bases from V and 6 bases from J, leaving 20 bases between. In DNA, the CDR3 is TGTGCCAGCAGTGAAAGGCGGGCAGGGAGGACCCCTAATTCACCCCTCCACTTT. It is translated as CASSERRAGRTPNSPLHF.